The 25 T cell receptor beta chains presented below share a single source sample, sequenced in a study. The sorted Tregs were CD4+CD25+CD127-/low cells. TCRdb reprocessed the 5' RACE reads via MiXCR and lists one record per CDR3 protein. The profile shows under 45,000 distinct CDR3 sequences, 20% to 25% of them singletons. The sample comprised Tregs sorted from blood. Receptor source: a female donor with breast cancer.

This clonotype came up many times. The V call is TRBV12-3 or TRBV12-4, the J call TRBJ2-2; a possible D gene is TRBD2 (6 bases). The CDR3 length is 15 residues. Trimming took 4 bases from V and 7 from J, leaving 16 bases between them. The CDR3 reads CASSSHSSVGGELFF. The CDR3 region has the DNA TGTGCCAGCAGTTCCCACTCTAGCGTAGGCGGGGAGCTGTTTTTT.

In its sample, this clonotype was seen a few times. The chain combines TRBV25-1 with TRBJ2-1; D gene unclear. V lost 5 bases, J lost 11 bases, and 19 bases lay in between. The CDR3 has 14 amino acids. The germline V gene has CDR1 MGHDK and CDR2 SYGVNS. CDR3 nucleotide sequence: TGTGCCAGCAGTCCCTTTCGCGGTTCAGTTAAGCAGTTCTTC. Its protein is CASSPFRGSVKQFF.

This clonotype is labeled as medium-sized (0.01 to 0.1%). The rearrangement links TRBV4-1 to TRBJ2-1, with D hard to call. The CDR3 length is 13 residues. The V end was cut by 4 bases, the J end by 4 bases, with 8 bases between. Germline assignment: CDR1 MGHRA and CDR2 YSYEKL. The CDR3 region has the DNA TGCGCCAGCAGCCTATCCCTGTACAATGAGCAGTTCTTC. Its protein product is CASSLSLYNEQFF.

This clonotype was counted a few times. This chain connects TRBV5-1 to TRBJ1-2; 7 nucleotides match TRBD1. This CDR3 has 16 residues. The germline CDR1 and CDR2 sequences are SGHRS and YFSETQ. V lost 4 bases and J lost 1; bases outside the gene matches: 10. The CDR3 loop is CASSLQGESYNYGYTF. For the CDR3, the DNA is TGCGCCAGCAGCCTTCAGGGGGAGAGCTATAACTATGGCTACACCTTC.

This clonotype was picked up many times. The chain recombines TRBV5-1 with TRBJ2-7; D is unresolved. CDR3 length equals 9 residues. The V end was cut by 4 bases, the J end by 9 bases, with 5 bases between. CDR1 and CDR2 (germline): SGHRS, YFSETQ. CDR3 nucleotides: TGCGCCAGCAGCCGTTTGCAGTACTTC. It codes for CASSRLQYF.

This clonotype has more than one count but fewer than ten. The genes are TRBV20-1 and TRBJ2-7; D possibly uses TRBD1 or TRBD2 (6 bases each). The CDR3 has 14 amino acids. Germline CDR1 DFQATT, CDR2 SNEGSKA (reference sequence). V dropped 1 base and J dropped 6 bases, with 16 bases sitting between them. The DNA of the CDR3 is TGCAGTGCTAGAGGCCGTGGCAGGGGAGGCGAGCAGTACTTC. Its protein product is CSARGRGRGGEQYF.

This clonotype has only a few counts. The J gene is TRBJ1-6, the V gene TRBV11-2, with no clear D. CDR1 SGHAT and CDR2 FQNNGV come from the germline V gene. V was cut by 1 base and J by 9 bases, with 13 bases left in between. This CDR3 is built from 15 residues. For the CDR3, the DNA is TGTGCCAGCAGCTTAGCCCGGGTTCGGGCTTCACCCCTCCACTTT. Amino acid sequence: CASSLARVRASPLHF.

Of note for this clonotype: This may arise from a read error, as a much more abundant clone is one base away. V usage is TRBV15 and J usage is TRBJ2-7; D may be TRBD1 (5 bases). CDR1 is LNHNV, CDR2 YYDKDF, per germline (reference sequence). CDR3 length: 13 residues. CDR3 sequence: CATSGPQGEEQNF. The CDR3 DNA reads as TGTGCCACCAGCGGGCCCCAAGGGGAAGAGCAGAACTTC. Based on the CDR3 plus reference TRBV15 and TRBJ2-7, the full variable domain is DAMVIQNPRYQVTQFGKPVTLSCSQTLNHNVMYWYQQKSSQAPKLLFHYYDKDFNNEADTPDNFQSRRPNTSFCFLDIRSPGLGDTAMYLCATSGPQGEEQNFGPGTRLTVT.

This chain links TRBV5-1 with TRBJ1-1, with D uncertain. V shed 4 bases and J shed 2 bases, with 9 bases lying between them. This CDR3 has 13 amino acids. The germline gives CDR1 SGHRS, CDR2 YFSETQ. The CDR3 is CASSNRDNTEAFF. The CDR3 DNA sequence: TGCGCCAGCAGCAACAGAGATAACACTGAAGCTTTCTTT. The whole variable domain, remainder taken from reference TRBV5-1 and TRBJ1-1, is KAGVTQTPRYLIKTRGQQVTLSCSPISGHRSVSWYQQTPGQGLQFLFEYFSETQRNKGNFPGRFSGRQFSNSRSEMNVSTLELGDSALYLCASSNRDNTEAFFGQGTRLTVV.

This clonotype was picked up one time. A read error is possible here, since a much larger clone lies one base away. The CDR3 coding sequence is TGTGCCACCAGTGGTTTCCCCGGCAGGGAGAACACTGAAGCTTTCTTT. Its translation: CATSGFPGRENTEAFF. The J gene is TRBJ1-1, the V gene TRBV24-1, with D perhaps TRBD1 (5 bases). The CDR3 length is 16 residues. The germline gives CDR1 KGHDR, CDR2 SFDVKD. The V gene lost 5 bases and the J gene lost 1 base, with 16 bases spanning the gap.

This clonotype was seen repeatedly, ten times or more. This chain connects TRBV6-5 to TRBJ1-1; D gene uncertain. CDR1 is MNHEY, CDR2 SVGAGI, per germline. The CDR3 is made up of 13 amino acids. V lost 0 bases and J lost 8, with 10 bases in between. CDR3 protein: CASSYSLYREAFF. The CDR3, as DNA: TGTGCCAGCAGTTACTCGTTATACAGAGAAGCTTTCTTT.

The chain links TRBV2 to TRBJ1-1, with a possible D match to TRBD1 (5 bases). Trimming left V 9 bases short and J 5 bases short, with 16 bases between. The CDR3 is 13 amino acids. The germline gives CDR1 SNHLY, CDR2 FYNNEI. As DNA, the CDR3 is TGTGCCAGGCGGGGCCTGAGTGAGACTGAAGCTTTCTTT. Its translation is CARRGLSETEAFF.

The chain carries TRBV9 and TRBJ2-1; maybe TRBD2 (6 bases). Trimming cost V 4 bases and J 10 bases, with 21 bases left between them. Germline-derived CDR1 and CDR2 are SGDLS and YYNGEE. This CDR3 is built from 15 residues. In DNA form, the CDR3 reads TGTGCCAGCAGCCAACGACTAGAACCTATGAGCGAGCAGTTCTTC. Protein product: CASSQRLEPMSEQFF.

The genes are TRBV27 and TRBJ1-5; 7 positions agree with TRBD1. The ends lost 5 bases at V and 6 bases at J; junction bases unmatched: 7. Germline-derived CDR1 and CDR2 are MNHEY and SMNVEV (reference sequence). The CDR3 has 14 residues. The CDR3 DNA sequence: TGTGCCAGCAGTAACAGGGGCATCGGTCAGCCCCAGCATTTT. Its protein product is CASSNRGIGQPQHF.

The sample holds many counts of this clonotype. The chain is built from TRBV7-3 and TRBJ2-1; D may be TRBD2 (7 bases). Germline values: CDR1 SGHTA, CDR2 FQGTGA. Between the trimmed V and J ends, which lost 5 bases and 4 bases, there was a span of 12 bases. The CDR3 covers 14 residues. The CDR3 DNA reads TGTGCCAGCAGCCCGGGGGGCGCTTACAATGAGCAGTTCTTC. Residues: CASSPGGAYNEQFF.

This sequence joins TRBV11-1 and TRBJ2-7; D gene ambiguous. This CDR3 has 14 residues. Trimming left V 2 bases short and J 2 bases short, with 10 bases between. The germline V gene encodes CDR1 SGHAT and CDR2 FQDESV (reference sequence). Here the CDR3 DNA reads TGTGCCAGCAGCTTAACACCGGCGGCCTACGAGCAGTACTTC. Translation gives CASSLTPAAYEQYF. The entire variable domain, with the rest obtained from reference TRBV11-1 and TRBJ2-7, is as follows: EAEVAQSPRYKITEKSQAVAFWCDPISGHATLYWYRQILGQGPELLVQFQDESVVDDSQLPKDRFSAERLKGVDSTLKIQPAELGDSAMYLCASSLTPAAYEQYFGPGTRLTVT.

The chain is built from TRBV12-3 or TRBV12-4 and TRBJ1-2; unclear D gene. V shed 7 bases and J shed 2 bases, with 17 bases lying between them. This CDR3 comprises 15 residues. This CDR3 is CASTLLADGNYGYTF. CDR3 in DNA: TGTGCCAGCACCCTCCTCGCCGACGGGAACTATGGCTACACCTTC.

This clonotype has a handful of counts. This chain links TRBV5-1 with TRBJ2-1, with 9 positions matching TRBD1. The CDR3 length is 14 residues. Germline lookup yields CDR1 SGHRS and CDR2 YFSETQ. The trim removed 6 bases at V and 8 bases at J, leaving 9 bases unmatched. This CDR3 reads CASKSGQGLYEQFF. As DNA, the CDR3 is TGCGCCAGCAAATCGGGACAGGGTCTCTATGAGCAGTTCTTC.

V and J are TRBV9 and TRBJ1-1, with D unclear. The CDR3 is 15 amino acids. Trimming left V 2 bases short and J 0 bases short, with 11 bases between. CDR1 is SGDLS and CDR2 is YYNGEE in the germline V gene. The CDR3 bases are TGTGCCAGCAGCGTCAGTTACTCCATGAACACTGAAGCTTTCTTT. Its translation is CASSVSYSMNTEAFF. Variable domain in full (rest from reference TRBV9 and TRBJ1-1): DSGVTQTPKHLITATGQRVTLRCSPRSGDLSVYWYQQSLDQGLQFLIQYYNGEERAKGNILERFSAQQFPDLHSELNLSSLELGDSALYFCASSVSYSMNTEAFFGQGTRLTVV.

In the case of this clonotype: At one boundary the junction diverges from the germline segment, which might be a read error. The chain employs TRBV28 and TRBJ1-1; TRBD1 might be the D (6 bases). CDR1 MDHEN and CDR2 SYDVKM come from the germline V gene. The CDR3 runs to 12 residues. The CDR3: CASSPTGSEAVF. The CDR3 region has the DNA TGTGCCAGCAGCCCTACAGGGTCTGAAGCTGTCTTT.

This clonotype was counted between two and nine times. The chain links TRBV30 to TRBJ1-5; no clear D. The CDR3 runs to 12 residues. CDR1 and CDR2 from the germline V gene are GTSNPN and SVGIG (reference sequence). The V end was cut by 0 bases, the J end by 6 bases, with 6 bases between. This CDR3 reads CAWSVVSQPQHF. The CDR3 nucleotides read TGTGCCTGGAGTGTTGTTTCTCAGCCCCAGCATTTT.

This clonotype was seen at least ten times. The chain carries TRBV24-1 and TRBJ2-5; D might be TRBD1 or TRBD2, each matching 5 bases. V shed 4 bases and J shed 2 bases, with 10 bases lying between them. Germline V CDR1 and CDR2: KGHDR, SFDVKD. The CDR3 runs to 14 residues. The CDR3 DNA is TGTGCCACCAGTGACCGGGACCCACAAGAGACCCAGTACTTC. Protein sequence: CATSDRDPQETQYF.

This clonotype was seen at least ten times. The chain joins TRBV7-2 to TRBJ2-3; D unresolved. CDR1 and CDR2 (germline): SGHTA, FQGNSA. The CDR3 extends over 12 amino acids. The V and J ends lost 5 bases and 6 bases respectively, with 9 bases between them. The CDR3 DNA reads TGTGCCAGCAGCGCTTATGCGGATACGCAGTATTTT. Translation gives CASSAYADTQYF.

This clonotype was observed many times. The CDR3 spells CASSSLAGVNTGELFF. Written as DNA, the CDR3 is TGTGCCAGCAGTTCACTAGCGGGAGTAAATACCGGGGAGCTGTTTTTT. The V call is TRBV28, the J call TRBJ2-2; TRBD2 aligns across 11 bases. The junction had 6 bases not matched to a gene; V was cut back by 4 bases and J by 5 bases. The CDR3 contains 16 residues. Looked up from germline, CDR1 is MDHEN and CDR2 is SYDVKM.

This clonotype was observed at least ten times. The chain combines TRBV7-9 with TRBJ2-7; D is possibly TRBD1 or TRBD2 (5 bases each). The CDR3 spans 14 residues. Germline V gene lookup returns CDR1 SEHNR and CDR2 FQNEAQ (reference sequence). V was cut by 5 bases and J by 1 base, with 12 bases left in between. The CDR3 loop is CASSLGDGSYEQYF. CDR3 in DNA: TGTGCCAGCAGCCTAGGGGACGGATCCTACGAGCAGTACTTC.